Listed here are 23 T cell receptor beta chains from one sample, sequenced in a study of control samples from healthy donors and cancer patients. The assay was immunoSEQ multiplex PCR, and TCRdb's table has in-frame clones only and misses some. This repertoire shows about 140,000 clones, about 90% found once; its top ten account for over 6%. Sequencing was performed on blood. The source of these receptors is a young man in good health.

This chain links TRBV10-3 with TRBJ1-1, with 8 nucleotides matching TRBD1. Unmatched junction bases numbered 12, after V lost 8 bases and J lost 7 bases. CDR1 is ENHRY and CDR2 is SYGVKD in the germline V gene. The CDR3 covers 14 residues. CDR3 sequence: CAIGKQGEYGEAFF. The CDR3 nucleotides read TGTGCCATCGGTAAACAGGGGGAGTACGGTGAAGCTTTCTTT.

Concerning this clone itself: Other DNA variants within this sample encode the same CDR3. The chain has TRBV2 and TRBJ2-3; 12 bases are a match to TRBD2. The germline CDR1 and CDR2 sequences are SNHLY and FYNNEI. The CDR3 covers 15 residues. V lost 5 bases and J lost 1; bases outside the gene matches: 1. The CDR3 spells CASSRLAGGTDTQYF. As DNA, the CDR3 is TGTGCCAGCAGTCGACTAGCGGGGGGCACAGATACGCAGTATTTT. The variable domain in full, completed from reference TRBV2 and TRBJ2-3, reads EPEVTQTPSHQVTQMGQEVILRCVPISNHLYFYWYRQILGQKVEFLVSFYNNEISEKSEIFDDQFSVERPDGSNFTLKIRSTKLEDSAMYFCASSRLAGGTDTQYFGPGTRLTVL.

The chain has TRBV20-1 and TRBJ1-5, with no clear D. The CDR3 has 13 residues. Germline CDR1 and CDR2: DFQATT and SNEGSKA (reference sequence). The V end was cut by 3 bases, the J end by 5 bases, with 11 bases between. As DNA, the CDR3 is TGCAGTGCTAGTTCATCCGGCGATCAGCCCCAGCATTTT. Translated, it gives CSASSSGDQPQHF.

This clone is a singleton in its sample. The J gene is TRBJ2-5, the V gene TRBV19; D ambiguous. Germline CDR1 is LNHDA and CDR2 is SQIVND (reference sequence). The germline V and J ends were trimmed by 5 bases and 4 bases, with 14 bases remaining between them. The CDR3 totals 14 residues. This chain's CDR3 is CASSPLSGGETQYF. CDR3 sequence (DNA): TGTGCCAGTAGTCCCCTCTCGGGCGGAGAGACCCAGTACTTC.

The chain has TRBV12-2 and TRBJ1-5. TRBV12-2 is designated a pseudogene. This CDR3 is 15 amino acids long. This CDR3 reads CASRPLGVDVQPQHF. In DNA, the CDR3 is TGTGCAAGTCGCCCCCTCGGGGTCGACGTTCAGCCCCAGCATTTT.

The chain uses TRBV3-1 (or the pseudogene TRBV3-2) and TRBJ2-7; D ambiguous. The V gene's germline CDR1 is LGHDT and CDR2 YNNKEL (reference sequence). V dropped 0 bases and J dropped 2 bases, with 8 bases sitting between them. The CDR3 contains 14 residues. The chain's CDR3 is CASSQDRATYEQYF. The DNA for the CDR3 is TGTGCCAGCAGCCAAGATAGGGCCACCTACGAGCAGTACTTC.

This clone has just a few counts. The chain recombines TRBV7-6 with TRBJ2-7; no definite D call. The CDR3 has 15 residues. V lost 2 bases, J lost 5 bases, and 16 bases lay in between. CDR1 and CDR2 from the germline V gene are SGHVS and FNYEAQ. CDR3 DNA: TGTGCCAGCAGCTTATTTACGGGCAGCCAGAACGAGCAGTACTTC. Residues: CASSLFTGSQNEQYF.

The rearrangement uses TRBV30 and TRBJ1-5; tentatively, D is TRBD1 (6 bases). V was clipped by 3 bases and J by 5 bases, with 14 bases between them. The CDR3 length is 14 residues. The germline V gene encodes CDR1 GTSNPN and CDR2 SVGIG (reference sequence). The CDR3 DNA reads as TGTGCCTGGAGCGCAGCACAGGGAGATCAGCCCCAGCATTTT. This encodes CAWSAAQGDQPQHF.

The sample holds one count of this clone. At one end the junction does not follow the germline gene, possibly because of a read error. CDR3 in amino acids: CASSPYSFALRLDTEAFF. In nucleotides, the CDR3 is TGTGCCAGCAGTCCCTACTCGTTCGCCTTGAGATTGGACACCGAAGCTTTCTTT. The chain links TRBV27 to TRBJ1-1; possible D gene TRBD1, 5 bases. The germline V gene encodes CDR1 MNHEY and CDR2 SMNVEV (reference sequence). CDR3 size: 18 residues.

The rearrangement uses TRBV5-1 and TRBJ1-1; the D is unclear. From germline, CDR1 is SGHRS and CDR2 YFSETQ. The V gene lost 5 bases and the J gene lost 0 bases, with 2 bases spanning the gap. The CDR3 sequence is 11 residues long. The CDR3 bases are TGCGCCAGCAGGCTGAACACTGAAGCTTTCTTT. Translating gives CASRLNTEAFF.

The chain recombines TRBV18 with TRBJ2-6; D could derive from TRBD1 or TRBD2 (5 bases each). V was trimmed by 6 bases and J by 2 bases, leaving 23 bases between them. This CDR3 has 19 amino acids. Germline V gene lookup returns CDR1 KGHSH and CDR2 LQKENI. The CDR3 DNA follows: TGTGCCAGCTCGTTCGGAGAGTGGGGCAGAGGGCCTGGGGCCAACGTCCTGACTTTC. Protein sequence: CASSFGEWGRGPGANVLTF.

The chain has TRBV5-1 and TRBJ1-1, with 9 bases identical to TRBD1. The CDR3 spans 15 residues. The germline gives CDR1 SGHRS, CDR2 YFSETQ. V shed 3 bases, J shed 1 base, and the junction held 4 bases outside the gene matches. The CDR3 DNA follows: TGCGCCAGCAGCTACAGGGGGCGCGAGAACACTGAAGCTTTCTTT. Encoded protein: CASSYRGRENTEAFF.

This rearrangement joins TRBV25-1 to TRBJ1-1, with D maybe TRBD1 (6 bases). The V gene's germline CDR1 is MGHDK and CDR2 SYGVNS. The CDR3 consists of 14 residues. Trimming shortened V by 2 bases and J by 4 bases, and 11 bases separated the two germline ends. This chain's CDR3 is CASSEAAGATEAFF. Here the CDR3 DNA reads TGTGCCAGCAGTGAAGCCGCAGGGGCCACTGAAGCTTTCTTT.

The chain uses TRBV5-1 and TRBJ2-2; D gene unclear. V shed 5 bases and J shed 1 base, with 9 bases lying between them. The CDR3 length is 14 residues. Germline CDR1 is SGHRS and CDR2 is YFSETQ. CDR3 residues: CASRDQENTGELFF. CDR3 DNA sequence: TGCGCCAGCAGAGATCAGGAGAACACCGGGGAGCTGTTTTTT. Using reference TRBV5-1 and TRBJ2-2 for the parts outside the CDR3, the full variable domain is KAGVTQTPRYLIKTRGQQVTLSCSPISGHRSVSWYQQTPGQGLQFLFEYFSETQRNKGNFPGRFSGRQFSNSRSEMNVSTLELGDSALYLCASRDQENTGELFFGEGSRLTVL.

This clone was counted once. The chain uses TRBV5-1 and TRBJ2-3; D unclear. The germline V gene encodes CDR1 SGHRS and CDR2 YFSETQ. The CDR3 runs 14 residues. Trimming shortened V by 1 base and J by 2 bases, and 8 bases separated the two germline ends. CDR3 region: CASSLRFLTDTQYF. The CDR3 region has the DNA TGCGCCAGCAGCTTGAGGTTCCTCACAGATACGCAGTATTTT.

In this sample, this clone turned up once. DNA for the CDR3: TGTGCCAGCTCACTCGACGGGACGGGTCTCACAGATACGCAGTATTTT. Encoded protein: CASSLDGTGLTDTQYF. The chain has TRBV18 and TRBJ2-3; D may match TRBD1 or TRBD2 (5 bases each). CDR3 length: 16 amino acids. Germline CDR1 reads KGHSH; CDR2 reads LQKENI. V was shortened by 4 bases and J by 2 bases, with 16 bases between the two germline ends.

The V call is TRBV4-3, the J call TRBJ1-4; the D gene is possibly TRBD1 (5 bases). CDR1 and CDR2 from the germline V gene are LGHNA and YSLEER. Trimming pared 0 bases from V and 4 bases from J, leaving 9 bases between. The CDR3 runs to 15 residues. CDR3 loop: CASSQEGTFNEKLFF. The CDR3 DNA reads TGCGCCAGCAGCCAAGAAGGGACGTTTAATGAAAAACTGTTTTTT.

The genes are TRBV3-1 (or the pseudogene TRBV3-2) and TRBJ1-1, with D perhaps matching TRBD1 (6 bases). This CDR3 spans 16 amino acids. Germline values: CDR1 LGHDT, CDR2 YNNKEL (reference sequence). V lost 4 bases to trimming and J lost 7 bases, with 22 bases between them. CDR3 DNA sequence: TGTGCCAGCAGCCTCCAACCCTCGGGGGGGGCGGTTGAAGCTTTCTTT. This translates into CASSLQPSGGAVEAFF.

This chain uses TRBV3-1 (or the pseudogene TRBV3-2) with TRBJ1-4; TRBD1 aligns across 7 bases. CDR1 LGHDT and CDR2 YNNKEL come from the germline V gene (reference sequence). J lost 11 bases, V lost 0 bases, and 12 bases had no gene match. The CDR3 runs to 16 residues. CDR3 coding DNA: TGTGCCAGCAGCCAAGATAGGTCAGGGGGGCCCCTGAAACTGTTTTTT. Amino acid sequence: CASSQDRSGGPLKLFF.

J is TRBJ1-2 and V is TRBV25-1; D is possibly TRBD1 (5 bases). The CDR3 contains 14 residues. The germline gives CDR1 MGHDK, CDR2 SYGVNS. V lost 0 bases to trimming and J lost 4 bases, with 9 bases between them. The CDR3 loop reads CASSEYREGYGYTF. The CDR3 nucleotides read TGTGCCAGCAGTGAATACAGGGAGGGCTATGGCTACACCTTC.

The V call is TRBV30, the J call TRBJ1-2; 9 bases are shared with TRBD1. This CDR3 spans 12 amino acids. CDR1 and CDR2 from the germline V gene are GTSNPN and SVGIG (reference sequence). The CDR3 is CASQQGARGYTF. The DNA of the CDR3 is TGTGCATCTCAACAGGGGGCGCGTGGCTACACCTTC. The whole variable domain, filled in from reference TRBV30 and TRBJ1-2, reads SQTIHQWPATLVQPVGSPLSLECTVEGTSNPNLYWYRQAAGRGLQLLFYSVGIGQISSEVPQNLSASRPQDRQFILSSKKLLLSDSGFYLCASQQGARGYTFGSGTRLTVV.

The chain recombines TRBV11-2 with TRBJ1-4; no reliable D call. This CDR3 is 15 amino acids long. CDR1 and CDR2 from the germline V gene are SGHAT and FQNNGV. Trimming stripped 4 bases from V and 6 bases from J, with 15 bases between. As DNA, the CDR3 is TGTGCCAGCAGCTCTAACTCGGGCTCTCATGAAAAACTGTTTTTT. Its protein is CASSSNSGSHEKLFF.

This chain joins TRBV7-9 and TRBJ2-7; no firm D call. Trimming cost V 3 bases and J 6 bases, with 21 bases left between them. The CDR3 length is 16 residues. CDR1 and CDR2 from the germline V gene are SEHNR and FQNEAQ (reference sequence). In nucleotides, the CDR3 is TGTGCCAGCAGCTTTTCTTCAGATCCGGCCCTCGGCGAGCAGTACTTC. Encoded protein: CASSFSSDPALGEQYF.